The 21 T cell receptor beta chains presented below share a single source sample, sequenced in a study of cytomegalovirus exposure and HLA in healthy donors. The PCR employed 60 Vbeta primers together with 13 Jbeta primers. TCRdb's copy holds only in-frame clones and misses some; the assay was immunoSEQ multiplex PCR. Of 150,000 to 180,000 clones detected, 70% to 90% appear once; the ten largest clones hold approximately 5.6%. The material sequenced was PBMCs. These receptors all stem from a woman between 40 and 50 years old in good health and CMV-seropositive.

This clone was seen a single time. This chain uses TRBV28 with TRBJ1-1, with D perhaps matching TRBD1 (5 bases). V lost 6 bases to trimming and J lost 2 bases, with 13 bases between them. The CDR3 covers 14 residues. Looked up from germline, CDR1 is MDHEN and CDR2 is SYDVKM. CDR3 DNA sequence: TGTGCCAGCAGGCTACAGGCCTTTAACACTGAAGCTTTCTTT. It specifies CASRLQAFNTEAFF. Based on the CDR3 plus reference TRBV28 and TRBJ1-1, the full variable domain is DVKVTQSSRYLVKRTGEKVFLECVQDMDHENMFWYRQDPGLGLRLIYFSYDVKMKEKGDIPEGYSVSREKKERFSLILESASTNQTSMYLCASRLQAFNTEAFFGQGTRLTVV.

The CDR3 region is CASARTVEAFF. As DNA, the CDR3 is TGTGCCAGCGCAAGGACAGTTGAAGCTTTCTTT. The chain has TRBV7-8 and TRBJ1-1; a weak D match, TRBD1 (6 bases). The CDR3 consists of 11 residues. Germline values: CDR1 SGHVS, CDR2 FQNEAQ. Trimming stripped 8 bases from V and 7 bases from J, with 11 bases between.

This chain connects TRBV29-1 to TRBJ2-1; 12 positions match TRBD2. Germline trimming cut 6 bases from V and 7 bases from J; bases unmatched to any gene: 4. CDR1 is SQVTM and CDR2 is ANQGSEA in the germline V gene. This CDR3 is built from 13 residues. Here the CDR3 reads CSVLAGGPNEQFF. DNA for the CDR3: TGCAGCGTCCTAGCGGGAGGGCCGAATGAGCAGTTCTTC.

This sequence joins TRBV6-5 and TRBJ2-7, with 10 bases identical to TRBD2. The V segment lost 8 bases and the J segment 2 bases; nucleotides outside the gene matches: 6. The CDR3 spans 14 residues. In germline, CDR1 is MNHEY, CDR2 SVGAGI. The CDR3, as DNA: TGTGCCAGCTCGGGACTAGCGAGAGCCTACGAGCAGTACTTC. Protein sequence: CASSGLARAYEQYF.

This clone has a handful of counts. V and J are TRBV4-1 and TRBJ2-1, with D hard to call. The CDR3 is 13 amino acids. Germline values: CDR1 MGHRA, CDR2 YSYEKL. Between the trimmed V and J ends, which lost 3 bases and 2 bases, there was a span of 5 bases. This CDR3 reads CASSQYTYNEQFF. The CDR3 nucleotides are TGCGCCAGCAGCCAGTACACCTACAATGAGCAGTTCTTC.

This clone was observed once. The rearrangement uses TRBV10-3 and TRBJ2-2, with TRBD1 as a possible D gene (6 bases). The CDR3 is 12 amino acids. From germline, CDR1 is ENHRY and CDR2 SYGVKD. V gave up 10 bases and J gave up 6 bases, with 12 bases separating them. The CDR3 DNA is TGTGCCAATAACAGGGACCCCGGGGAGCTGTTTTTT. Translation: CANNRDPGELFF.

As DNA, the CDR3 is TGTGCCAGCAGTTACACTGAGCTCCAGGCCAGTAATGAGCAGTTCTTC. It translates to CASSYTELQASNEQFF. The genes are TRBV6-5 and TRBJ2-1; no firm D call. The ends were cut back, 2 bases at V and 7 bases at J, with 18 bases in the middle. Germline CDR1 MNHEY, CDR2 SVGAGI. CDR3 length: 16 amino acids.

The chain is built from TRBV27 and TRBJ1-1; 11 bases line up with TRBD1. CDR1 and CDR2 (germline): MNHEY, SMNVEV (reference sequence). The CDR3 spans 18 residues. J was trimmed by 5 bases and V by 2 bases; bases with no gene match: 13. CDR3 amino acids: CASSLRRTGGRNGTEAFF. The DNA of the CDR3 is TGTGCCAGCAGTTTACGACGGACAGGGGGCCGCAATGGAACTGAAGCTTTCTTT.

This clone was detected once. J is TRBJ2-1 and V is TRBV30, with 8 bases identical to TRBD2. V was pared by 4 bases and J by 0 bases, with 8 bases of the junction left unmatched. Germline assignment: CDR1 GTSNPN and CDR2 SVGIG (reference sequence). This CDR3 region has 16 residues. CDR3 loop: CAWNPVGTSSYNEQFF. The CDR3 DNA sequence: TGTGCCTGGAACCCCGTCGGGACTAGCTCCTACAATGAGCAGTTCTTC.

V is TRBV28 and J is TRBJ2-7; 9 bases agree with TRBD2. The germline gives CDR1 MDHEN, CDR2 SYDVKM. This CDR3 is built from 14 residues. J was trimmed by 7 bases and V by 5 bases; bases with no gene match: 9. The CDR3 coding sequence is TGTGCCAGCAGTCTTGCGGGGGGGACGGGGGAGCAGTACTTC. Its protein is CASSLAGGTGEQYF.

The J gene is TRBJ2-3, the V gene TRBV19; 8 bases are a match to TRBD1. CDR1 and CDR2 (germline): LNHDA, SQIVND (reference sequence). The CDR3 runs to 16 residues. The J segment lost 2 bases and the V segment lost 2 bases, leaving 6 bases of the junction unmatched. CDR3 loop: CASSIRGTGTTDTQYF. CDR3 sequence (DNA): TGTGCCAGTAGTATAAGGGGGACAGGCACCACAGATACGCAGTATTTT.

The chain has TRBV25-1 and TRBJ1-2; 7 bases are shared with TRBD1. Germline lookup yields CDR1 MGHDK and CDR2 SYGVNS. CDR3 size: 13 residues. V trimming: 5 bases; J trimming: 5 bases; junction bases outside the gene matches: 5. The CDR3 loop reads CASSNPGGYGYTF. Written as DNA, the CDR3 is TGTGCCAGCAGTAATCCAGGGGGATATGGCTACACCTTC.

The rearrangement joins TRBV28 to TRBJ1-1; TRBD1 agrees at 10 bases. CDR3 size: 16 residues. The germline CDR1 and CDR2 sequences are MDHEN and SYDVKM. J gave up 4 bases and V 3 bases, and 8 bases lay outside the gene matches. The CDR3 here is CASSLMGQGMGTEAFF. CDR3 DNA: TGTGCCAGCAGTTTGATGGGACAGGGGATGGGCACTGAAGCTTTCTTT.

J is TRBJ2-3 and V is TRBV18; 9 bases agree with TRBD1. This CDR3 comprises 15 residues. The V gene end was trimmed by 6 bases and the J gene end by 3 bases; junction bases not matched to a gene: 7. Per the germline V gene, CDR1 is KGHSH and CDR2 is LQKENI. The CDR3 reads CASSSGQGLTDTQYF. For the CDR3, the DNA is TGTGCCAGCTCCTCGGGACAGGGTCTGACAGATACGCAGTATTTT.

V usage is TRBV7-6 and J usage is TRBJ2-7, with D possibly being TRBD2 (6 bases). Germline-derived CDR1 and CDR2 are SGHVS and FNYEAQ. The CDR3 has 14 amino acids. V was clipped by 4 bases and J by 0 bases, with 10 bases between them. CDR3 DNA sequence: TGTGCCAGCAGCTATACTAGCAGCTCCTACGAGCAGTACTTC. It is translated as CASSYTSSSYEQYF. The whole variable domain, filled in from reference TRBV7-6 and TRBJ2-7, reads GAGVSQSPRYKVTKRGQDVALRCDPISGHVSLYWYRQALGQGPEFLTYFNYEAQQDKSGLPNDRFSAERPEGSISTLTIQRTEQRDSAMYRCASSYTSSSYEQYFGPGTRLTVT.

The rearrangement joins TRBV2 to TRBJ1-2, with TRBD1 matching over 7 bases. Germline CDR1 is SNHLY and CDR2 is FYNNEI. Trimming cost V 4 bases and J 4 bases; bases outside gene matches: 6. This CDR3 is built from 14 residues. The CDR3 coding sequence is TGTGCCAGCAGTGGGACAGGAACCAGCTATGGCTACACCTTC. It translates to CASSGTGTSYGYTF.

V gene TRBV25-1 combines with J gene TRBJ2-1; D unclear. Trimming removed 6 bases at V and 6 bases at J, with 6 bases between. Per germline, CDR1 MGHDK and CDR2 SYGVNS. The CDR3 has 11 amino acids. The CDR3 DNA reads TGTGCCAGCAGCTACGTCAATGAGCAGTTCTTC. Its translation: CASSYVNEQFF.

This clone was observed once. The chain links TRBV19 to TRBJ2-7; weak D call: TRBD1 (6 bases). Trimming pared 3 bases from V and 0 bases from J, leaving 12 bases between. CDR3 length: 15 amino acids. The germline gives CDR1 LNHDA, CDR2 SQIVND (reference sequence). The CDR3 loop reads CASSILLGGSYEQYF. Written as DNA, the CDR3 is TGTGCCAGTAGTATTCTCCTAGGGGGCTCCTACGAGCAGTACTTC.

There are a few counts of this clone. This rearrangement joins TRBV29-1 to TRBJ2-5; 10 positions match TRBD1. This CDR3 comprises 14 residues. After removal of 6 bases from V and 7 bases from J, the junction contained 11 bases not matched to a gene. Looked up from germline, CDR1 is SQVTM and CDR2 is ANQGSEA. Here the CDR3 DNA reads TGCAGCGTCGCTGGGACAGGGGTAGATGGGACCCAGTACTTC. It is translated as CSVAGTGVDGTQYF.

In this sample, this clone turned up a few times. The rearrangement links TRBV6-1 to TRBJ2-4, with D possibly matching TRBD2 (6 bases). Trimming left V 6 bases short and J 4 bases short, with 10 bases between. The germline CDR1 and CDR2 sequences are MNHNS and SASEGT. This CDR3 region has 13 residues. CDR3 loop: CASRGGAKNIQYF. CDR3 in DNA: TGTGCCAGCAGGGGGGGAGCGAAAAACATTCAGTACTTC.

V gene TRBV4-1 combines with J gene TRBJ2-1; 8 nucleotides match TRBD2. With V trimmed by 0 bases and J by 4 bases, 8 bases remained unmatched. Germline V gives CDR1 MGHRA, CDR2 YSYEKL. This CDR3 has 17 residues. This CDR3 reads CASSQDPSGSLYNEQFF. The CDR3 region has the DNA TGCGCCAGCAGCCAAGACCCCAGCGGGAGTCTTTACAATGAGCAGTTCTTC.